This T cell receptor beta chain was sequenced for a study of cytomegalovirus exposure and HLA in healthy donors. Study context: Early release data held tens of millions of unique TCRs from HLA-typed donors. Overall study findings and caveats: In a later analysis, TCR beta V- and J-gene trimming showed a link to a missense DCLRE1C variant. A later analysis reportedly found that, within productive TCRs, an Asian-associated ancestry cluster had fewer N-insertions than the mean observed across the roughly 700 donors.

Regarding this clone: Its cognate antigen is unknown.

Primers: 60 Vbeta forward and 13 Jbeta reverse. The repertoire was sequenced with immunoSEQ multiplex PCR; TCRdb's copy has only in-frame clones and lacks some. This table holds 85,000 to 100,000 clones, about 79% found once. The specimen sequenced was PBMCs. The clonotype comes from a male donor in good health and CMV-seropositive.

As DNA, the CDR3 is TGCGCCAGCAGCTTAGGGCAGGGGGAAAGGACTAATGAAAAACTGTTTTTT. Translation: CASSLGQGERTNEKLFF. V and J are TRBV5-1 and TRBJ1-4; 7 bases align to TRBD1. The CDR3 spans 17 residues. Germline CDR1 is SGHRS and CDR2 is YFSETQ. The trim removed 2 bases at V and 2 bases at J, leaving 9 bases unmatched.